These T cell receptor beta chains were read from a single sample in a study of cytomegalovirus exposure and HLA in healthy donors. Sequencing was performed with immunoSEQ multiplex PCR; in TCRdb, only in-frame clones are kept and a portion is missing. The sample carries roughly 59,000 clones, 60% to 80% recorded once. The sequenced material came from PBMCs. Receptors were obtained from a man between 40 and 49 years old in good health and CMV-seropositive. The CDR3 runs from the conserved cysteine through the conserved F or W. Each record gives: V gene, clone size, J gene, D gene, CDR3 DNA, CDR3 protein. D genes are given only for firm matches. Expanded clones get a size class; other rows say once, few or many, or leave the size out.

>TRBV6-1|few|TRBJ2-6|NA
TGTGCCAGCGGGGCTGAATCTGGGGCCAACGTCCTGACTTTC
CASGAESGANVLTF
>TRBV10-1|NA|TRBJ2-1|NA
TGCGCCAGCAGTAGGCGGGGGCGAAATGAGCAGTTCTTC
CASSRRGRNEQFF
>TRBV29-1|NA|TRBJ2-5|NA
TGCAGCGGCAGGGGGGAAGAGACCCAGTACTTC
CSGRGEETQYF
>TRBV10-3|few|TRBJ2-7|TRBD2
TGTGCCATCAGACTAGCGGATTCCTACGAGCAGTACTTC
CAIRLADSYEQYF
>TRBV7-8|NA|TRBJ2-2|TRBD1
TGTGCCAGCAGCTTAAGTGCGCGCGCAGGGGGCGCGGGCGGGGAGCTGTTTTTT
CASSLSARAGGAGGELFF
>TRBV16|medium-sized|TRBJ2-1|TRBD2
TGTGCCAGCAGTCCTGACGCGGGGGGATCCTACAATGAGCAGTTCTTC
CASSPDAGGSYNEQFF
>TRBV30|NA|TRBJ1-1|NA
TGTGCCTGGAGAGGAAAACATGGGGGCACCGCTGAAGCTTTCTTT
CAWRGKHGGTAEAFF
>TRBV4-3|NA|TRBJ2-2|NA
TGCGCCAGCAGTCGCAGGGTAAACACCGGGGAGCTGTTTTTT
CASSRRVNTGELFF
>TRBV10-3|NA|TRBJ1-1|NA
TGTGCCATCAGTGAGTCGGGTGGGGAGGTCACTGAAGCTTTCTTT
CAISESGGEVTEAFF
>TRBV7-7|few|TRBJ2-1|NA
TGTGCTAGCAGCCAGGGGCGGGGGACAGGACCCTACAATGAGCAGTTCTTC
CASSQGRGTGPYNEQFF
>TRBV15|NA|TRBJ1-6|TRBD1
TGTGCCACCAGCTCTCGGACAGGGGAGGATCCCCTCCACTTT
CATSSRTGEDPLHF
>TRBV4-1|NA|TRBJ2-1|NA
TGCGCCAGCAGCCAAGAAGTCGCGGGAACCCTTCGACCCCAGTTCTTC
CASSQEVAGTLRPQFF
>TRBV5-1|NA|TRBJ1-1|TRBD1
TGCGCCAGCAGCTTCCAGGGGGCCGGTGACACTGAAGCTTTCTTT
CASSFQGAGDTEAFF